Listed here are 25 T cell receptor beta chains from one sample, sequenced in a study of blood T cells in healthy people across ages. Through a sample-barcoded 5' primer and a J-beta primer mix, a second PCR was run for about 6 to 12 cycles. TCRdb redid the calling of the 5' RACE reads with MiXCR, one entry per CDR3 protein. The data contain 650,000 to 1,000,000 distinct CDR3 sequences, roughly 35% of them singletons. Sequencing was carried out using blood. Every receptor here comes from a man younger than 30 in good health.

V and J are TRBV20-1 and TRBJ2-3, with D possibly being TRBD1 or TRBD2 (5 bases each). The CDR3 extends over 17 amino acids. V shed 3 bases and J shed 0 bases, with 19 bases lying between them. Looked up from germline, CDR1 is DFQATT and CDR2 is SNEGSKA (reference sequence). The CDR3 region has the DNA TGCAGTGCTAGTTATGTCGGTGGGACCTTCAGCACAGATACGCAGTATTTT. Its protein product is CSASYVGGTFSTDTQYF.

The rearrangement joins TRBV19 to TRBJ2-2; D unresolved. Germline CDR1 LNHDA, CDR2 SQIVND (reference sequence). Trimming removed 0 bases from V and 2 bases from J, with 7 bases in between. This CDR3 is built from 15 residues. CDR3: CASSIEATNTGELFF. CDR3 nucleotide sequence: TGTGCCAGTAGTATAGAGGCCACCAACACCGGGGAGCTGTTTTTT.

This clonotype was counted ten times or more. The rearrangement uses TRBV12-3 or TRBV12-4 and TRBJ2-1; D ambiguous. The V end was cut by 3 bases, the J end by 10 bases, with 7 bases between. The CDR3 is 11 residues long. In DNA, the CDR3 is TGTGCCAGCAGTTTGTTGAGGGAGCAGTTCTTC. It yields the protein CASSLLREQFF.

This chain uses TRBV5-5 with TRBJ2-5; 11 positions match TRBD2. TRBJ2-1 matches the DNA end more closely, so the J call is doubtful. The CDR3 covers 15 residues. CDR1 and CDR2 from the germline V gene are SGHKS and YYEKEE (reference sequence). CDR3 sequence: CASSLVGLAEETQFF. In nucleotides, the CDR3 is TGTGCCAGCAGCTTGGTGGGACTAGCGGAAGAGACCCAGTTCTTC.

The rearrangement joins TRBV28 to TRBJ1-6; TRBD1 matches at 8 bases. Germline V lookup: CDR1 MDHEN, CDR2 SYDVKM. The junction had 6 bases not matched to a gene; V was cut back by 5 bases and J by 0 bases. The CDR3 sequence is 17 residues long. The CDR3 DNA reads as TGTGCCAGCAGTAACCGGACAGGGAGCTCCTATAATTCACCCCTCCACTTT. It specifies CASSNRTGSSYNSPLHF.

This clonotype appeared a few times. This chain connects TRBV7-2 to TRBJ1-1, with D maybe TRBD1 (5 bases). The CDR3 consists of 14 residues. The V and J ends lost 5 bases and 2 bases respectively, with 12 bases between them. Germline CDR1 is SGHTA and CDR2 is FQGNSA. CDR3 in amino acids: CASSGRGINTEAFF. The CDR3 region has the DNA TGTGCCAGCAGCGGGCGGGGGATTAACACTGAAGCTTTCTTT.

This clonotype was seen just once. The rearrangement uses TRBV30 and TRBJ1-5, with D perhaps matching TRBD1 (5 bases). Trimming shortened V by 0 bases and J by 6 bases, and 12 bases separated the two germline ends. The CDR3 contains 14 residues. Germline values: CDR1 GTSNPN, CDR2 SVGIG (reference sequence). The CDR3 bases are TGTGCCTGGAGTGTATCCGGGGGGGGTCAGCCCCAGCATTTT. Translated, it gives CAWSVSGGGQPQHF. The full variable domain, in which reference TRBV30 and TRBJ1-5 provide the parts outside the CDR3, is SQTIHQWPATLVQPVGSPLSLECTVEGTSNPNLYWYRQAAGRGLQLLFYSVGIGQISSEVPQNLSASRPQDRQFILSSKKLLLSDSGFYLCAWSVSGGGQPQHFGDGTRLSIL.

V usage is TRBV11-2 and J usage is TRBJ2-3, with D tentatively TRBD2 (5 bases). Trimming left V 4 bases short and J 6 bases short, with 14 bases between. This CDR3 is 14 amino acids long. From germline, CDR1 is SGHAT and CDR2 FQNNGV. The CDR3 sequence: CASSSARTRDTQYF. CDR3 nucleotides: TGTGCCAGCAGCTCGGCCCGCACTAGGGATACGCAGTATTTT.

The rearrangement uses TRBV6-5 and TRBJ2-3, with a possible D match to TRBD2 (6 bases). This CDR3 region has 13 residues. Germline V gene lookup returns CDR1 MNHEY and CDR2 SVGAGI. V lost 5 bases and J 4 bases, leaving 10 bases between the germline ends. CDR3 bases: TGTGCCAGCAGTGTCCGGGAGCCAGATACGCAGTATTTT. Amino acids: CASSVREPDTQYF.

The V gene is TRBV7-9, the J gene TRBJ1-5; D remains unclear. Trimming left V 1 base short and J 6 bases short, with 4 bases between. The CDR3 covers 12 residues. Germline V CDR1 and CDR2: SEHNR, FQNEAQ (reference sequence). The CDR3 here is CASSLDRQPQHF. In nucleotides, the CDR3 is TGTGCCAGCAGCTTAGATCGTCAGCCCCAGCATTTT.

The gene calls are TRBV12-3 or TRBV12-4 and TRBJ1-5; TRBD1 matches at 9 bases. The CDR3 length is 15 residues. Germline trimming cut 3 bases from V and 6 bases from J; bases unmatched to any gene: 6. The CDR3 here is CASSLFGTGRQPQHF. CDR3 coding DNA: TGTGCCAGCAGTTTGTTTGGGACAGGGCGTCAGCCCCAGCATTTT.

The genes are TRBV6-6 and TRBJ2-2; D gene ambiguous. The V end lost 7 bases, the J end lost 8 bases, and 11 bases lay between the germline ends. This CDR3 comprises 12 residues. The germline V gene has CDR1 MNHNY and CDR2 SVGAGI (reference sequence). The CDR3 DNA reads TGTGCCAGCATCCTCACCGGGGGGGAGCTGTTTTTT. Amino acids: CASILTGGELFF.

V is TRBV5-4 and J is TRBJ2-7; D is perhaps TRBD1 or TRBD2 (6 bases each). In germline, CDR1 is SGHNT, CDR2 YYREEE (reference sequence). The CDR3 is 14 residues long. V lost 2 bases, J lost 7 bases, and 16 bases lay in between. CDR3 residues: CASSFTGAVNEQYF. CDR3 bases: TGTGCCAGCAGCTTTACGGGGGCTGTCAATGAGCAGTACTTC.

This clonotype occurred a few times. J is TRBJ2-2 and V is TRBV7-3, with 9 bases aligning to TRBD1. The germline CDR1 and CDR2 sequences are SGHTA and FQGTGA. V lost 9 bases to trimming and J lost 5 bases; unmatched junction nucleotides: 7. The CDR3 runs to 14 residues. CDR3 nucleotides: TGTGCCAGTCAACCGGGACAGGGAACCGGGGAGCTGTTTTTT. Translated: CASQPGQGTGELFF.

For this clonotype: A much larger clone is a single base away; this may be a read error. The chain joins TRBV6-2 or TRBV6-3 to TRBJ2-1; the D gene is possibly TRBD2 (7 bases). The V gene's germline CDR1 is MNHEY and CDR2 SVGEGT. CDR3 size: 13 residues. The V gene lost 11 bases and the J gene lost 7 bases, with 18 bases spanning the gap. In DNA, the CDR3 is TGTGCCGGCCAACGGGGGGCTGGTAATGAGCAGTTCTTC. Translated: CAGQRGAGNEQFF.

This clonotype was seen repeatedly, ten times or more. This chain uses TRBV6-4 with TRBJ2-5; tentative D call: TRBD1 (7 bases). CDR1 and CDR2 from the germline V gene are MRHNA and SNTAGT. This CDR3 comprises 13 residues. V shed 6 bases and J shed 4 bases, with 12 bases lying between them. As DNA, the CDR3 is TGTGCCAGCAGCTTCCAGGGGGGAGAGACCCAGTACTTC. It yields the protein CASSFQGGETQYF.

This chain joins TRBV20-1 and TRBJ2-2; 7 bases line up with TRBD1. The CDR3 extends over 13 amino acids. Per germline, CDR1 DFQATT and CDR2 SNEGSKA (reference sequence). V was clipped by 3 bases and J by 6 bases; unmatched bases: 4. The DNA of the CDR3 is TGCAGTGCTAGGGCCACAGGGGCCGGGGAGCTGTTTTTT. Protein: CSARATGAGELFF.

Note on this clonotype: This may be a read error: a much more frequent sequence differs by one nucleotide. The chain joins TRBV7-2 to TRBJ2-1; no firm D call. The end of the DNA aligns better with TRBJ2-7, so the J call may be wrong. CDR1 and CDR2 (germline): SGHTA, FQGNSA. The CDR3 runs to 16 residues. The chain's CDR3 is CASSSKTDGSYNEQYF. The CDR3 region has the DNA TGTGCCAGCAGCAGTAAGACGGACGGCTCCTACAATGAGCAGTACTTC.

This chain joins TRBV20-1 and TRBJ2-5; perhaps D is TRBD1 or TRBD2 (5 bases each). CDR1 and CDR2 from the germline V gene are DFQATT and SNEGSKA (reference sequence). The CDR3 covers 11 residues. The V end lost 5 bases, the J end lost 11 bases, and 15 bases lay between the germline ends. The CDR3 DNA sequence: TGCAGTGCTGATAGAGGGGATGAGCAGTACTTC. Its protein is CSADRGDEQYF.

This clonotype was recorded only once. The junction departs from germline at one end; a sequencing error may be responsible. The chain has TRBV7-8 and TRBJ2-3; unclear D gene. CDR1 is SGHVS and CDR2 is FQNEAQ in the germline V gene. The CDR3 sequence is 13 residues long. DNA for the CDR3: TGTGTCAGCAGCGACATGGGTGGAGATACGCAGTATTTT. This gives the protein CVSSDMGGDTQYF.

The J gene is TRBJ1-5, the V gene TRBV9; no reliable D call. This CDR3 comprises 14 residues. CDR1 and CDR2 from the germline V gene are SGDLS and YYNGEE. Trimming pared 0 bases from V and 3 bases from J, leaving 7 bases between. For the CDR3, the DNA is TGTGCCAGCAGCGTAGGAAGCAACAATCAGCCCCAGCATTTT. It specifies CASSVGSNNQPQHF.

Concerning this clonotype: Germline and junction disagree at one end, which may indicate a read error. The rearrangement links TRBV7-3 to TRBJ2-1; tentatively, D is TRBD1 (6 bases). The germline gives CDR1 SGHTA, CDR2 FQGTGA. CDR3 length: 16 amino acids. The CDR3, as DNA: TGTGTCAGCAGCCCAAAAGAGGGACAAATCTACAATGAGCAGTTCTTC. Encoded protein: CVSSPKEGQIYNEQFF.

This clonotype occurred a few times. This rearrangement joins TRBV30 to TRBJ2-5; D is possibly TRBD1 or TRBD2 (5 bases each). The V and J ends lost 3 bases and 2 bases respectively, with 13 bases between them. The length of the CDR3 is 14 residues. Germline values: CDR1 GTSNPN, CDR2 SVGIG (reference sequence). Here the CDR3 reads CAWRPGAEQETQYF. The CDR3 DNA reads as TGTGCCTGGAGGCCCGGGGCAGAACAAGAGACCCAGTACTTC.

V gene TRBV7-8 combines with J gene TRBJ2-7; D assignment may be TRBD1 or TRBD2 (7 bases each). The CDR3 covers 15 residues. Trimming cost V 1 base and J 7 bases, with 17 bases left between them. Germline loops: CDR1 SGHVS, CDR2 FQNEAQ. In DNA form, the CDR3 reads TGTGCCAGCAGCTTAGAGCCAGGGGGGGTGCGAGAGCAGTACTTC. Translating it yields CASSLEPGGVREQYF.

The chain joins TRBV20-1 to TRBJ1-1; D unresolved. V was cut by 5 bases and J by 4 bases, with 26 bases left in between. The V gene's germline CDR1 is DFQATT and CDR2 SNEGSKA (reference sequence). The CDR3 extends over 17 amino acids. The CDR3 sequence: CSAGPLRGGYEITEAFF. CDR3 sequence (DNA): TGCAGTGCTGGACCCCTGCGTGGCGGCTACGAAATCACTGAAGCTTTCTTT.